The entry below gives a single T cell receptor beta chain sequence along with its context. The CDR3 runs to 13 residues. With 1 base removed from V and 5 bases from J, the gap between germline ends came to 8 bases. Germline V gene lookup returns CDR1 SEHNR and CDR2 FQNEAQ (reference sequence). The data were taken from a study of CD8+ T cells in alopecia areata. cDNA reverse transcribed from extracted RNA served as the sequencing template. Profiling relied on immunoSEQ multiplex PCR, and the TCRdb table lists in-frame clones only, not all of them. Among tens of thousands of clones, approximately 61% were seen once, and the ten largest hold approximately 15%.

This sample comprised CD8+ T cells sorted from blood, obtained at week 0. This sequence originates from a human donor with alopecia areata. This sequence joins TRBV7-9 and TRBJ2-5, with unresolved D. The chain's CDR3 is CASSLVRLETQYF. The CDR3 nucleotides are TGTGCCAGCAGCTTAGTACGTCTCGAGACCCAGTACTTC. Together with reference TRBV7-9 and TRBJ2-5, the CDR3 gives the full variable domain: DTGVSQNPRHKITKRGQNVTFRCDPISEHNRLYWYRQTLGQGPEFLTYFQNEAQLEKSRLLSDRFSAERPKGSFSTLEIQRTEQGDSAMYLCASSLVRLETQYFGPGTRLLVL.